The following is a T cell receptor beta chain sequence with its context. Its antigen is undetermined. Some clones are missing from TCRdb's copy, which holds only in-frame ones; the method was immunoSEQ multiplex PCR. The sample holds 200,000 or so clones; more than 75% are singletons and the top ten take less than 3%. The sample comes from a study of T cell responses to AZD1222 COVID-19 vaccine. Study outcomes and limitations: Clonal diversity was possibly underestimated, and white British individuals and females predominated among donors. The CD4 TCRs associated with vaccination extended across spike and predominated at 160-218 and 743-854. In the spike-specific TCR repertoire, nearly half reportedly target unmutated variant regions. The study identified only five to seven AZD1222 recipients as seropositive at baseline.

V was trimmed by 2 bases and J by 0 bases, leaving 5 bases between them. The CDR3 length is 13 residues. CDR1 is MNHEY and CDR2 is SVGEGT in the germline V gene. The V call is TRBV6-2 or TRBV6-3, the J call TRBJ2-7; D ambiguous. Sample: peripheral blood, taken on day 0 of MenACWY control vaccination. The sequence derives from an adult in good health. The CDR3 sequence: CASSYRLSYEQYF. CDR3 coding DNA: TGTGCCAGCAGTTACAGGCTCTCCTACGAGCAGTACTTC.